This T cell receptor beta chain came from a study of vaccination effects on CD4 cells after COVID-19 (dated by TCRdb to between 2021 and 2023). A note on the overall study: Across the study, the median time from the second dose to post-vaccine sampling was 72 days (range 14 to 241). SARS-CoV-2 spike-specific CD4+ TCR repertoires from before and after mRNA vaccination were compared in COVID-19 convalescent patients and in infection-naive vaccine recipients. The full study included around ten COVID-19 convalescent patients and a few SARS-CoV-2-naive healthy vaccine recipients. The Oncomine TCR Beta short-read assay on an Illumina iSeq 100 was used to sequence cultures from other donors in the study. What the work shows at the level of the full study, not this receptor alone: The study was limited by a small number of convalescent patients, and early post-infection timepoints were lacking. In healthy vaccine recipients, vaccine-induced clones were almost all SARS-CoV-2 mono-reactive, with only 1 of 255 cross-reactive with common cold coronaviruses. Marked clonal contraction was observed in both infection-induced and vaccine-induced clones at late post-vaccination timepoints, consistent with waning T cell responses.

The CDR3 sequence holds 14 residues, the cysteine and phenylalanine included. This entry keeps only the CDR3 DNA: 42 bases, framed from base 1. V is reduced by 0 bases and J by 6 bases, leaving a spacing of 9 bases between them. Reading the germline V gene (reference sequence) gives CDR1 LNHNV and CDR2 YYDKDF. In the ViraFEST assay, PBMC were stimulated with viral peptide pools, and TCR sequencing was then used to find antigen-specific CD4+ T cell clonotypes based on their expansion. After approximately eleven days of culture, CD4+ T cells were isolated with the EasySep CD4+ T cell isolation kit. Participants received two doses of either the BNT162b2 or the mRNA-1273 mRNA SARS-CoV-2 vaccine. Negative nucleocapsid antibody results before and after vaccination confirmed that the healthy vaccine recipients had no prior SARS-CoV-2 infection. Some 2 million PBMC per well were cultured in IMDM with about 4.5% human AB serum, 10 IU/ml IL-2 and gentamicin, plus 10 ug/ml peptides. Half of the culture medium was replaced with fresh IL-2-containing medium on days 3 and 7. Each peptide stimulation condition was cultured in triplicate wells unless otherwise noted. Using Ficoll-Paque Plus gradient centrifugation, PBMC were separated from whole blood and then either used fresh or cryopreserved at -140C. The overlapping peptide pools covered the spike proteins of SARS-CoV-2 and of the common cold coronaviruses HCoV-NL63, HCoV-OC43 and HCoV-229E. The QIAamp micro DNA kit was used to extract genomic DNA from the cultured CD4+ T cells.

The library was prepared using the immunoSEQ multiplex PCR assay. TCR beta CDR3 sequencing was performed on DNA from the cultured, isolated CD4+ T cells. The source study handled its data this way. Non-productive TCR sequences were discarded, and reads were trimmed to the CDR3 region, with only CDR3s of 7 or more amino acids retained. The MANAFEST web app was used to identify antigen-specific clonotypes by comparing expansion in peptide wells with expansion in reference cultures. To be called positive, a clone needed expansion at FDR<0.05 compared with the reference and with all other wells, an odds ratio greater than 5, and a frequency greater than 0.1% in two replicate wells. Cross-reactive clonotypes were defined as significantly expanded in SARS-CoV-2 spike wells and in at least one common cold coronavirus spike condition. Levenshtein distance calculated with the stringdist R package was used to assess CDR3 similarity, and unrooted trees were constructed with ape in R 3.6.1. TCRdb provides this immuneACCESS table in a form limited to in-frame rearrangements. Some clones are lacking; in checked studies, under half of them reflect an unresolved V gene, and why the rest are absent is not known. The V and J calls and clone size are taken from that table; D and trimming were inferred from the DNA. In this sample the table shows roughly 15,000 clones, around 70% of which occur a single time. The ten largest clones take up approximately 10% of the sample.

The sample holds a few counts of this clone. Its antigen is still unknown. Base qualities are not recorded, but no much larger clone differs from it by a single base. The chain joins TRBV15 to TRBJ1-5; TRBD1 might be the D gene, on 5 matching bases. The sample was CD4+ T cells from PBMCs cultured with SARS-CoV-2 spike peptides, taken after COVID-19 vaccination. The sample's cell subset or site label, decoded: SARS-CoV-2 spike overlapping peptide pool stimulation. The receptor's source is a human donor who received a COVID-19 vaccine. The CDR3 has the sequence CATSRDGGVQPQHF. The sequenced DNA: TGTGCCACCAGCAGAGATGGGGGAGTTCAGCCCCAGCATTTT.